The 24 T cell receptor beta chains presented below share a single source sample, sequenced in a study of T cell repertoires in cytomegalovirus infection. Each CDR3 protein is one row after TCRdb ran MiXCR on the reads. The data show 97,000 or so distinct CDR3 sequences, 16% seen once. The sample was PBMCs. Source of these receptors: a human donor in good health (CMV status not recorded). Some clones in this sample may be carry-over from other donors' samples.

This clonotype was counted ten times or more. The chain recombines TRBV7-9 with TRBJ1-1; 8 bases are a match to TRBD1. CDR1 is SEHNR and CDR2 is FQNEAQ in the germline V gene (reference sequence). Losses at the gene ends were 3 bases for V and 2 bases for J; bases not matched to a gene: 17. This CDR3 contains 19 residues. CDR3 coding DNA: TGTGCCAGCAGCTTTCCCAACCTCGGACAGGGCAGGTTCAACACTGAAGCTTTCTTT. Its translation: CASSFPNLGQGRFNTEAFF. The variable domain in full, completed from reference TRBV7-9 and TRBJ1-1, reads DTGVSQNPRHKITKRGQNVTFRCDPISEHNRLYWYRQTLGQGPEFLTYFQNEAQLEKSRLLSDRFSAERPKGSFSTLEIQRTEQGDSAMYLCASSFPNLGQGRFNTEAFFGQGTRLTVV.

This clonotype showed up just a few times. The rearrangement joins TRBV4-1 to TRBJ1-3; 8 nucleotides line up with TRBD1. V trimming: 2 bases; J trimming: 3 bases; junction bases outside the gene matches: 9. The CDR3 covers 17 residues. Germline CDR1 MGHRA, CDR2 YSYEKL. CDR3 protein: CASSQNPGGAGGNTIYF. The CDR3 DNA follows: TGCGCCAGCAGCCAAAATCCAGGGGGCGCGGGTGGAAACACCATATATTTT.

This clonotype was detected ten times or more. CDR3 coding DNA: TGTGCCAGCAGACATTACACGGAGGGATCGACCCAGTACTTC. Its translation: CASRHYTEGSTQYF. J is TRBJ2-5 and V is TRBV7-2; a possible D gene is TRBD2 (6 bases). Deletions cut 6 bases from V and 7 bases from J, with 18 bases between. From germline, CDR1 is SGHTA and CDR2 FQGNSA. CDR3 length: 14 residues.

The table lists this clonotype with many counts. The genes are TRBV19 and TRBJ1-2; D may be TRBD1 (5 bases). Per the germline V gene, CDR1 is LNHDA and CDR2 is SQIVND (reference sequence). V dropped 6 bases and J dropped 7 bases, with 21 bases sitting between them. This CDR3 spans 15 amino acids. The CDR3 loop is CASRNVTYRWSGYTF. The CDR3, as DNA: TGTGCCAGTAGGAACGTAACTTACAGGTGGAGTGGCTACACCTTC.

As to this clonotype: A read error is possible here, since a much larger clone lies one base away. The chain uses TRBV7-8 and TRBJ2-7; unclear D gene. The germline V gene has CDR1 SGHVS and CDR2 FQNEAQ. The CDR3 has 15 amino acids. The CDR3 region is CDSSLEVSSAYEQYF. In nucleotides, the CDR3 is TGTGACAGCAGCTTAGAGGTCAGCTCGGCCTACGAGCAGTACTTC.

V gene TRBV30 combines with J gene TRBJ1-1, with D hard to call. Germline loops: CDR1 GTSNPN, CDR2 SVGIG (reference sequence). The CDR3 sequence is 13 residues long. Trimming took off 4 bases at V and 3 bases at J, with 12 bases between the two ends. CDR3 DNA: TGTGCCTGGAAAATCCAACCGGACACTGAAGCTTTCTTT. This translates into CAWKIQPDTEAFF.

The sample holds a few counts of this clonotype. The CDR3 DNA sequence: TGTGCCAGCAGCCAAGATCACAGCTACGAGCAGTACTTC. This gives the protein CASSQDHSYEQYF. V usage is TRBV14 and J usage is TRBJ2-7; D gene ambiguous. The CDR3 loop spans 13 amino acids. Germline V gene lookup returns CDR1 SGHDN and CDR2 FVKESK. The V end was cut by 0 bases, the J end by 3 bases, with 6 bases between.

This clonotype was found many times. The chain has TRBV7-2 and TRBJ2-3; no firm D call. The CDR3 has 15 amino acids. Trimming removed 4 bases at V and 0 bases at J, with 11 bases between. The germline V gene has CDR1 SGHTA and CDR2 FQGNSA. CDR3 protein: CASSSLGSSTDTQYF. DNA for the CDR3: TGTGCCAGCAGCTCTTTAGGCAGCAGCACAGATACGCAGTATTTT.

Ten or more counts support this clonotype. The chain carries TRBV5-5 and TRBJ2-1; D is unresolved. This CDR3 comprises 14 residues. Trimming shortened V by 2 bases and J by 5 bases, and 11 bases separated the two germline ends. Germline V gene lookup returns CDR1 SGHKS and CDR2 YYEKEE (reference sequence). This chain's CDR3 is CASSFAPQNNEQFF. The CDR3 nucleotides are TGTGCCAGCAGCTTCGCTCCCCAGAACAATGAGCAGTTCTTC.

In this sample, this clonotype turned up a few times. The V call is TRBV18, the J call TRBJ2-5; the match to TRBD1 covers 7 bases. Germline trimming cut 0 bases from V and 2 bases from J; bases unmatched to any gene: 6. The CDR3 has 16 residues. Germline loops: CDR1 KGHSH, CDR2 LQKENI. The CDR3, as DNA: TGTGCCAGCTCACCACCGGGGCACAGGGGACAAGAGACCCAGTACTTC. Its protein is CASSPPGHRGQETQYF.

This clonotype has ten or more counts. The chain has TRBV7-2 and TRBJ1-1; no firm D call. Trimming took 5 bases from V and 3 from J, leaving 13 bases between them. The CDR3 spans 14 residues. Germline V lookup: CDR1 SGHTA, CDR2 FQGNSA. DNA for the CDR3: TGTGCCAGCAGCCAAAATCGGAGAGACACTGAAGCTTTCTTT. The encoded protein is CASSQNRRDTEAFF.

A few counts support this clonotype. V and J are TRBV2 and TRBJ2-2, with D hard to call. This CDR3 is built from 13 residues. Trimming removed 7 bases from V and 4 bases from J, with 10 bases in between. Per germline, CDR1 SNHLY and CDR2 FYNNEI. CDR3 bases: TGTGCCAGCAAGGCGGAAGTCACCGGGGAGCTGTTTTTT. It yields the protein CASKAEVTGELFF.

This clonotype is medium-sized. The CDR3 DNA sequence: TGTGCCAGCAGCTTAGCGCTGGGGGGCTACACCTTC. This translates into CASSLALGGYTF. The chain employs TRBV7-2 and TRBJ1-2; D uncertain. Trimming shortened V by 0 bases and J by 8 bases, and 7 bases separated the two germline ends. The CDR3 totals 12 residues. CDR1 and CDR2 (germline): SGHTA, FQGNSA.

In its sample, this clonotype was seen many times. This rearrangement joins TRBV7-2 to TRBJ2-7, with 8 nucleotides matching TRBD2. Germline assignment: CDR1 SGHTA and CDR2 FQGNSA. The CDR3 has 15 amino acids. The junction had 8 bases not matched to a gene; V was cut back by 5 bases and J by 2 bases. This CDR3 reads CASSQVAGSTYEQYF. CDR3 DNA: TGTGCCAGCAGCCAAGTAGCGGGGTCGACCTACGAGCAGTACTTC. Full variable domain (rest looked up from reference TRBV7-2 and TRBJ2-7): GAGVSQSPSNKVTEKGKDVELRCDPISGHTALYWYRQSLGQGLEFLIYFQGNSAPDKSGLPSDRFSAERTGGSVSTLTIQRTQQEDSAVYLCASSQVAGSTYEQYFGPGTRLTVT.

V and J are TRBV11-3 and TRBJ1-1, with D unresolved. Germline V lookup: CDR1 SGHNT, CDR2 YENEEA. V lost 5 bases to trimming and J lost 6 bases, with 16 bases between them. The CDR3 loop spans 14 amino acids. Here the CDR3 DNA reads TGTGCCAGCAGCCTAATAGGCTCGGCGTCTGAAGCTTTCTTT. Protein: CASSLIGSASEAFF.

The chain joins TRBV6-5 to TRBJ2-5; no clear D. The germline V gene encodes CDR1 MNHEY and CDR2 SVGAGI. This CDR3 has 14 amino acids. The germline V and J ends were trimmed by 2 bases and 5 bases, with 12 bases remaining between them. This chain's CDR3 is CASSYGQRWETQYF. Written as DNA, the CDR3 is TGTGCCAGCAGTTACGGGCAGAGATGGGAGACCCAGTACTTC.

By sample fraction, this clonotype is medium-sized. The V call is TRBV7-8, the J call TRBJ2-1, with D perhaps being TRBD1 or TRBD2 (7 bases each). The V and J ends lost 2 bases and 0 bases respectively, with 14 bases between them. The CDR3 runs 17 residues. CDR1 is SGHVS, CDR2 FQNEAQ, per germline. CDR3 nucleotide sequence: TGTGCCAGCAGCTTACAGGGGGGGCTGAGCTCCTACAATGAGCAGTTCTTC. It translates to CASSLQGGLSSYNEQFF.

Ten or more counts support this clonotype. The V and J genes are TRBV12-3 or TRBV12-4 and TRBJ2-1; 10 bases line up with TRBD2. Germline trimming cut 5 bases from V and 10 bases from J; bases unmatched to any gene: 14. This CDR3 is 16 amino acids long. CDR3 amino acids: CASSPPGSGGAREQFF. In DNA, the CDR3 is TGTGCCAGCAGTCCCCCGGGGAGCGGGGGGGCTCGCGAGCAGTTCTTC.

This clonotype showed up many times. A read error may account for a junction end that differs from germline. This rearrangement joins TRBV7-9 to TRBJ1-2; D may be TRBD1 (5 bases). The V gene's germline CDR1 is SEHNR and CDR2 FQNEAQ (reference sequence). The CDR3 runs 10 residues. The CDR3 DNA follows: TGTGCCAGCAGCTTGGAGCCTGGGGCTTTC. Translating it yields CASSLEPGAF.

The CDR3 DNA sequence: TGTGCCAGCAGCACCGGACAGGTTTGGAACGGGGAGCTGTTTTTT. Amino acids: CASSTGQVWNGELFF. The gene calls are TRBV5-4 and TRBJ2-2; 7 bases are shared with TRBD1. Germline CDR1 and CDR2: SGHNT and YYREEE (reference sequence). This CDR3 contains 15 residues. The V segment lost 4 bases and the J segment 7 bases; nucleotides outside the gene matches: 10. Supplemented by reference TRBV5-4 and TRBJ2-2, the full variable domain reads ETGVTQSPTHLIKTRGQQVTLRCSSQSGHNTVSWYQQALGQGPQFIFQYYREEENGRGNFPPRFSGLQFPNYSSELNVNALELDDSALYLCASSTGQVWNGELFFGEGSRLTVL.

This clonotype turned up a few times. The chain carries TRBV25-1 and TRBJ1-4; D is uncertain. Trimming took off 4 bases at V and 7 bases at J, with 13 bases between the two ends. The CDR3 runs 14 residues. Germline lookup yields CDR1 MGHDK and CDR2 SYGVNS. CDR3: CASSVPGELEKLFF. CDR3 nucleotide sequence: TGTGCCAGCAGTGTCCCCGGAGAGCTTGAAAAACTGTTTTTT.

There are many counts of this clonotype. The chain links TRBV27 to TRBJ2-7; a possible D gene is TRBD1 (6 bases). CDR1 MNHEY and CDR2 SMNVEV come from the germline V gene (reference sequence). Trimming shortened V by 3 bases and J by 3 bases, and 15 bases separated the two germline ends. CDR3 size: 15 residues. CDR3 sequence reads: CASSFSPRGIYEQYF. The DNA of the CDR3 is TGTGCCAGCAGTTTTTCCCCCAGGGGAATCTACGAGCAGTACTTC.

This rearrangement joins TRBV12-3 or TRBV12-4 to TRBJ1-6; no clear D gene. The CDR3 runs 14 residues. V was cut by 8 bases and J by 1 base, with 9 bases left in between. The CDR3 DNA sequence: TGTGCCAGCCGACCCGGGTCCTATAATTCACCCCTCCACTTT. The encoded protein is CASRPGSYNSPLHF.

V usage is TRBV5-1 and J usage is TRBJ2-3; 12 bases are shared with TRBD2. The V segment lost 5 bases and the J segment 2 bases; nucleotides outside the gene matches: 6. Per the germline V gene, CDR1 is SGHRS and CDR2 is YFSETQ. The CDR3 loop spans 16 amino acids. Here the CDR3 reads CASRSRLAGDTDTQYF. The CDR3 DNA reads as TGCGCCAGCAGATCCAGACTAGCGGGGGACACAGATACGCAGTATTTT.